This TCR beta chain was profiled in a study of blood T cell repertoires in COVID-19 (dated by TCRdb to between 2020 and 2021). In terms of the full investigation: Collaborator samples came from the United States, Italy and Spain and covered acute and convalescent phases of COVID-19. The prospective study material was composed of cDNA or gDNA derived from T cells, B-cell-depleted T cells, or PBMCs. Subjects who had been exposed to COVID-19, were actively infected with it, or had recovered from it provided the deeply sampled blood TCRbeta repertoires that made up the dataset. The repertoires were released in a freely available public database intended as a resource for research on the immune response to SARS-CoV-2. The samples were drawn from the first 160 participants of the ongoing ImmuneRACE study and from over 950 subjects provided by 6 global collaborators. The sample metadata nearly always contained a de-identified subject ID, COVID-19 status, age in years and sex. Where HLA class I and class II types were available, the types were taken from metadata supplied by the sample provider, not from assay-based typing. What the study reported, not specific to this receptor: How much clinical and demographic metadata was included differed by source and by participant, and the metadata was provided uncurated.

A remark on this clone: Its target antigen remains unknown. Within one base of it there is no much larger clone, and no base qualities were kept. Other DNA sequences in this specimen translate into the identical CDR3.

TCRbeta CDR3 regions were amplified from genomic DNA by means of the immunoSEQ Assay, a bias-controlled multiplex PCR. The study's own analysis went as follows. The number of nucleated cells in each sample was estimated from the amplification of reference gene primers within the assay. Sequence reads were collapsed and filtered to measure the absolute abundance of every unique TCRbeta CDR3 rearrangement. For each sample, productive Simpson clonality was calculated by taking the square root of Simpson's diversity index across productive rearrangements. What TCRdb holds here is the immuneACCESS table cut down to in-frame rearrangements. Part of the clones is not present; checked against another copy, under half of the missing clones reflect an unresolved V gene, and the others are unexplained. V and J calls and clone size are given by that table; D and trimming were obtained from the DNA. The sample table lists over 110,000 clones, roughly 84% of them with a count of one. Jointly, the top ten make up 4.5% to 5.5% of the sample.

V is shortened by 0 bases, J by 1 base, and the region joining them spans 7 bases. The germline V gene gives CDR1 as SGHDT and CDR2 as YYEEEE. Including cysteine and phenylalanine, the CDR3 has 14 amino acids. Just CDR3 DNA is preserved here, 42 bases in frame from base 1. Participants in the prospective study were aged roughly 18 to 90 years, lived in about two dozen United States geographic areas, and enrolled through a virtual design. Cohort assignment in the prospective study relied on participant-reported clinical history from a screening survey and a study questionnaire. Each participant in the prospective study had whole blood, serum and a nasopharyngeal or oropharyngeal swab collected by mobile phlebotomists. Prospective study participants could optionally give additional blood draws and questionnaires over a roughly two-month period. Before DNA extraction, prospective study blood samples were shipped either frozen or at room temperature.

The rearranged segments are TRBV5-6 and TRBJ1-1, with the D gene not confidently named. The sample comprised PBMCs or T cells enriched from blood (not recorded which). The TCR comes from a man aged 35-49 years with acute COVID-19. For the CDR3, the sequence is CASSLAPGNTEAFF. The DNA sequence reads TGTGCCAGCAGCTTGGCTCCAGGGAACACTGAAGCTTTCTTT.